This T cell receptor (beta chain) was identified during a study of blood T cell repertoires in COVID-19. Study-wide background: PBMCs, B-cell-depleted T cells, or T cells provided the cDNA or gDNA that made up the material.

The sample holds a few counts of this clone. The authors' processing: Reference gene primers were amplified, and this amplification served to estimate nucleated cell counts. Sequencing was performed with immunoSEQ multiplex PCR; in TCRdb, only in-frame clones are kept and a portion is missing. The V and J calls and clone size are taken from that table; D and trimming were inferred from the DNA. Here the sample spans some 120,000 clones, more than 70% being singletons. Trimming took 2 bases from V and 4 from J; bases not matched to a gene: 8. The CDR3 length is 16 residues. The germline V gene encodes CDR1 LGHNA and CDR2 YNFKEQ.

This sequence was found in a human donor in a cohort sampled during active COVID-19. Specimen: peripheral blood. The chain is built from TRBV4-2 and TRBJ1-3; 7 bases are a match to TRBD1. The CDR3 DNA follows: TGTGCCAGCAGCCAACTACCCCAGGGGGTAGGAAACACCATATATTTT. Translation: CASSQLPQGVGNTIYF.